The present T cell receptor (beta chain) was sequenced within a study of T cells in Graves' hyperthyroidism and ophthalmopathy. RNA transcripts were the template for amplifying TCR beta CDR3 regions. The TCR CDR3 first-round RT-PCR relied on the HTBI primer set. TCRdb called the multiplex PCR reads again in MiXCR, with one record for every CDR3 protein. The data contain 480,000 or so distinct CDR3 sequences, around 43% of them singletons. Germline CDR1 reads SQVTM; CDR2 reads ANQGSEA. This CDR3 contains 14 residues. The ends lost 8 bases at V and 3 bases at J; junction bases unmatched: 13. A few counts support this clonotype.

Specimen: peripheral blood or thyroid tissue (not recorded which). The sequence came from an adult woman with Graves' disease, either hyperthyroidism or ophthalmopathy (not recorded which). The rearrangement links TRBV29-1 to TRBJ2-7, with 7 bases identical to TRBD2. The CDR3: CSLGQGGASYEQYF. The CDR3, as DNA: TGCAGCTTGGGTCAGGGAGGGGCCAGCTACGAGCAGTACTTC.